This T cell receptor beta chain was recovered during a study of control samples from healthy donors and cancer patients. Sequencing was performed with immunoSEQ multiplex PCR; in TCRdb, only in-frame clones are kept and a portion is missing. The sample shows fewer than 130,000 clones, approximately 90% of them seen only once. The TCR sequence derives from an older woman with lung cancer. The sample was PBMCs.

The CDR3 DNA follows: TGTGCCAGCAGCTCATTCGACAATGAGCAGTTCTTC. It codes for CASSSFDNEQFF. The V gene is TRBV5-6, the J gene TRBJ2-1, with D unresolved. V lost 3 bases and J lost 5, with 6 bases in between. Germline lookup yields CDR1 SGHDT and CDR2 YYEEEE. This CDR3 is 12 amino acids long. Looking up the rest from reference TRBV5-6 and TRBJ2-1 gives the full variable domain: DAGVTQSPTHLIKTRGQQVTLRCSPKSGHDTVSWYQQALGQGPQFIFQYYEEEERQRGNFPDRFSGHQFPNYSSELNVNALLLGDSALYLCASSSFDNEQFFGPGTRLTVL.